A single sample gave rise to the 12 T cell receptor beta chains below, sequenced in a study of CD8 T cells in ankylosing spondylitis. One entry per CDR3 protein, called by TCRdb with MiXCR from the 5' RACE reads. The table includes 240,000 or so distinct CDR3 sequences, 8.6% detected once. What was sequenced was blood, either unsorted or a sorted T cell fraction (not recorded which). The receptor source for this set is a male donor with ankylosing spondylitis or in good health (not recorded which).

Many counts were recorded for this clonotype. The CDR3 is CASSYSSDSYEQYF. The CDR3 nucleotides read TGTGCCAGCAGTTACTCATCTGATTCCTACGAGCAGTACTTC. The J gene is TRBJ2-7, the V gene TRBV6-2 or TRBV6-3, with D uncertain. V was clipped by 0 bases and J by 1 base, with 7 bases between them. CDR3 length: 14 residues. Germline values: CDR1 MNHEY, CDR2 SVGEGT.

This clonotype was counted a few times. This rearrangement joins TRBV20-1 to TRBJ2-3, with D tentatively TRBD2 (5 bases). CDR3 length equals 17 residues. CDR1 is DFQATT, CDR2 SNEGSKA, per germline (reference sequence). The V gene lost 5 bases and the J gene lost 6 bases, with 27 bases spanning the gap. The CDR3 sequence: CSAPHRAGTPGRDTQYF. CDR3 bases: TGCAGTGCTCCGCACCGGGCGGGCACTCCCGGGCGGGATACGCAGTATTTT.

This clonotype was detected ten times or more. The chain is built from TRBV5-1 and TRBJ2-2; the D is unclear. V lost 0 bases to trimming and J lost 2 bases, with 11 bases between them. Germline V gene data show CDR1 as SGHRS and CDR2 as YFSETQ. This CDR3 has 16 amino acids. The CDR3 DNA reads TGCGCCAGCAGCTTGGCCGGCGGACCCAACACCGGGGAGCTGTTTTTT. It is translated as CASSLAGGPNTGELFF.

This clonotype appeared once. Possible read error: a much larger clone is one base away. CDR3 DNA sequence: TGTGCCAGCAGCCCGACCCGGGACAGGGGGTCTGGCTACACCTTC. Its translation: CASSPTRDRGSGYTF. The V and J genes are TRBV9 and TRBJ1-2; 11 bases fit TRBD1. The V gene end was trimmed by 4 bases and the J gene end by 7 bases; junction bases not matched to a gene: 9. The germline CDR1 and CDR2 sequences are SGDLS and YYNGEE. The CDR3 has 15 amino acids.

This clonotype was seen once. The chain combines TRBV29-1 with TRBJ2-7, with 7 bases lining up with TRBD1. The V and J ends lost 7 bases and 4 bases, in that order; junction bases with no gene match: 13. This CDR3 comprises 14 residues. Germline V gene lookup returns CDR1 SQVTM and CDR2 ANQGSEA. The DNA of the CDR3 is TGCAGCGCAGAAATACAGGGGATAGGGTACGAGCAGTACTTC. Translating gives CSAEIQGIGYEQYF.

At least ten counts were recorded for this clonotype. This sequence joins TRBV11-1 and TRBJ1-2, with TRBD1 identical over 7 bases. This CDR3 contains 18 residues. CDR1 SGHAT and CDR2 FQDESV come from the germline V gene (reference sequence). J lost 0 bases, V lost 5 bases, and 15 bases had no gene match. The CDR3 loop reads CASSGLRDSQLTNYGYTF. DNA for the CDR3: TGTGCCAGCAGCGGCCTCCGGGACAGCCAACTCACTAACTATGGCTACACCTTC.

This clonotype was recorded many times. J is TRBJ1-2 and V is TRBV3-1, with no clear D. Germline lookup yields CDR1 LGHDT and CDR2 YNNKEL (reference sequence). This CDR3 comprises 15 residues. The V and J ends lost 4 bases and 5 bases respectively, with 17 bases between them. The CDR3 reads CASSPPREGYYGYTF. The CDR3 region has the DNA TGTGCCAGCAGCCCCCCTCGTGAGGGATATTATGGCTACACCTTC. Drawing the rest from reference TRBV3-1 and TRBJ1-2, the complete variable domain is DTAVSQTPKYLVTQMGNDKSIKCEQNLGHDTMYWYKQDSKKFLKIMFSYNNKELIINETVPNRFSPKSPDKAHLNLHINSLELGDSAVYFCASSPPREGYYGYTFGSGTRLTVV.

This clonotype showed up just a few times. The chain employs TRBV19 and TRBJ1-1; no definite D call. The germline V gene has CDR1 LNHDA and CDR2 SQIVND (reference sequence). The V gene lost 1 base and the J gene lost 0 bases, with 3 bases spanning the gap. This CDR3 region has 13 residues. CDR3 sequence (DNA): TGTGCCAGTAGTATAGGTGTGAACACTGAAGCTTTCTTT. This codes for CASSIGVNTEAFF.

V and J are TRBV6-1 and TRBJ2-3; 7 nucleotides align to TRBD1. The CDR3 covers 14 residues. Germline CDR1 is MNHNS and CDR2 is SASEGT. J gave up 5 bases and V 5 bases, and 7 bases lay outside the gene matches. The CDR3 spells CASSQRGLQDTQYF. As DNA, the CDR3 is TGTGCCAGCAGTCAGAGGGGGCTCCAAGATACGCAGTATTTT.

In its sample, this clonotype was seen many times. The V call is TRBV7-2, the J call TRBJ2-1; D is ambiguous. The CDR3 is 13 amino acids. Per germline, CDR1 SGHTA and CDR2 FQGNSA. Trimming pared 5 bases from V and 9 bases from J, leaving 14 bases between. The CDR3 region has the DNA TGTGCCAGCAGCACCTACTCGGTTGGTGAGCAGTTCTTC. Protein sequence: CASSTYSVGEQFF.

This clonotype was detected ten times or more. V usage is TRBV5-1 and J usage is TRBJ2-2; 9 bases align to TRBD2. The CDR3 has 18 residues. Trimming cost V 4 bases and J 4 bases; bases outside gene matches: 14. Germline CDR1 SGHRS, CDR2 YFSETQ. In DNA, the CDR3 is TGCGCCAGCAGCGGGGGACTAGCACCTACTTTTAGCACCGGGGAGCTGTTTTTT. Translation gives CASSGGLAPTFSTGELFF.

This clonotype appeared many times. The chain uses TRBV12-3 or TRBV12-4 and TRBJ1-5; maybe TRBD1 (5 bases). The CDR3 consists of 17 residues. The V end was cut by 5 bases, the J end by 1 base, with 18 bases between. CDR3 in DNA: TGTGCCAGCAGTCTAAACGTCAGGGCGAGGAGCAATCAGCCCCAGCATTTT. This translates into CASSLNVRARSNQPQHF.